This record concerns one T cell receptor beta chain sequence. The PCR contained 60 Vbeta and 13 Jbeta primers. Libraries were prepared by immunoSEQ multiplex PCR; TCRdb keeps only in-frame clonotypes and omits some of them. The sample contains around 160,000 clones, approximately 71% of which appear only once. These data come from a study of cytomegalovirus exposure and HLA in healthy donors. This CDR3 is 13 amino acids long. Germline V gene sequence: CDR1 SQVTM, CDR2 ANQGSEA. Unmatched junction bases numbered 5, after V lost 4 bases and J lost 7 bases. This sequence was found in a middle-aged woman in good health and CMV-seropositive. The sequencing sample was made of PBMCs. The rearrangement links TRBV29-1 to TRBJ2-7; the match to TRBD2 covers 12 bases. CDR3 sequence (DNA): TGCAGCGTTGGACTAGCGGGAGATGGTGAGCAGTACTTC. Its translation: CSVGLAGDGEQYF.